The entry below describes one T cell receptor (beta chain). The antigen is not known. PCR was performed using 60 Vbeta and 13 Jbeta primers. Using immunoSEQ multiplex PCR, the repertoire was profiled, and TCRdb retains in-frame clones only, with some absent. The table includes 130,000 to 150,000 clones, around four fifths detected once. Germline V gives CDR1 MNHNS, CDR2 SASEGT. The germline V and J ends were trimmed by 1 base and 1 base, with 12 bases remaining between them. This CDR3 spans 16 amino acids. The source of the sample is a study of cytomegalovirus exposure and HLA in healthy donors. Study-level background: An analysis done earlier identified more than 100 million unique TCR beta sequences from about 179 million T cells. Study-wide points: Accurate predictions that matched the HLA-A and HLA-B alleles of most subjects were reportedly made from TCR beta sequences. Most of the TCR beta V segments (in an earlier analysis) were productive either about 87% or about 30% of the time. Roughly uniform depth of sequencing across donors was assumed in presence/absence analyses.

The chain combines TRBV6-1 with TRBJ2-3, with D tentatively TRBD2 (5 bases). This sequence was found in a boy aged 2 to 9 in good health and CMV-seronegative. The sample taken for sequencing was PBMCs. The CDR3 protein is CASSEVWRAGTDTQYF. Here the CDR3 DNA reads TGTGCCAGCAGTGAAGTGTGGCGGGCGGGCACAGATACGCAGTATTTT.